This T cell receptor beta chain was observed in a study of T-cell reconstitution after alpha-beta-depleted transplantation in children. This CDR3 is 15 amino acids long. Molecular barcoding with unique molecular identifiers was used for the TCRbeta library. TCRdb re-called the PCR reads through MiXCR, storing one row per CDR3 protein. In the table there are 330,000 or so distinct CDR3 sequences, around a tenth of which are singletons. On this clonotype: This may stem from a read error, because a much larger clone lies one nucleotide away.

This rearrangement joins TRBV12-3 or TRBV12-4 to TRBJ2-1, with 7 bases identical to TRBD2. The TCR sequence derives from a boy younger than two with acute myeloid leukemia, due to receive a stem cell transplant. This specimen consisted of PBMCs, obtained before TCRalphabeta/CD19-depleted stem cell transplant. CDR3 protein: CASRPGLPAYDEQFF. CDR3 DNA: TGTGCCAGCAGACCGGGACTACCGGCCTACGATGAGCAGTTCTTC.